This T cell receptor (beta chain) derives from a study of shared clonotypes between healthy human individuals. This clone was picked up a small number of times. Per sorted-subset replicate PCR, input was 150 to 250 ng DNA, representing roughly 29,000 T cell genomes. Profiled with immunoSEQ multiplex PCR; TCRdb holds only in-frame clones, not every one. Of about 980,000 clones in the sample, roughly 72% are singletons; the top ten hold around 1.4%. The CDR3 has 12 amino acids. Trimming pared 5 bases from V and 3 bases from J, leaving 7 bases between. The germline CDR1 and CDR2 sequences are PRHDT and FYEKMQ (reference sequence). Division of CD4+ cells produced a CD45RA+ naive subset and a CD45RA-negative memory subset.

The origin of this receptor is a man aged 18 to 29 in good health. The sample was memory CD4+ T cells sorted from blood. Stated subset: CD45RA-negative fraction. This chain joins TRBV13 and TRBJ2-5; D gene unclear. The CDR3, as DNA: TGTGCCAGCAGCCGTCCGAAAGAGACCCAGTACTTC. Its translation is CASSRPKETQYF.